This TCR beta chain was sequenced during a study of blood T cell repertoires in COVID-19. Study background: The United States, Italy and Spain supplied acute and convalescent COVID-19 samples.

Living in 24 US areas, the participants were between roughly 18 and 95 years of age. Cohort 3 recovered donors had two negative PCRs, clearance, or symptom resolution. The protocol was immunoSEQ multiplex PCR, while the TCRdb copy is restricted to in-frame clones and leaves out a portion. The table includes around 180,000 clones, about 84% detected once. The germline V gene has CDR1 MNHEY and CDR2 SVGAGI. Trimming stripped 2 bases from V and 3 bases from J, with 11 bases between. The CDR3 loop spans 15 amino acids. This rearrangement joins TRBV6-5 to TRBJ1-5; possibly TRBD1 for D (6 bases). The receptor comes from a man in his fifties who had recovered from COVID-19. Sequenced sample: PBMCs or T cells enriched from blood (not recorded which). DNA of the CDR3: TGTGCCAGCAGTTACCGGACAGTCCCCAATCAGCCCCAGCATTTT. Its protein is CASSYRTVPNQPQHF.